Presented here are 7 T cell receptor beta chains from one specimen sequenced in a study of beta chain features in type 1 diabetes. Study-level results: Among patients with Type 1 diabetes, TCRB CDR3s were moderately but significantly shorter in every one of the four CD4+ subsets.

Which antigens these TCRs recognize remains unknown. TCRB transcripts that were expressed got sequenced, as all of the isolated RNA had been reverse transcribed. Here immunoSEQ multiplex PCR was the method, and the copy in TCRdb shows in-frame clones only, minus some. The sample yields approximately 360,000 clones, roughly 12% seen once. Sequencing input: naive CD4+ T cells from blood. The receptors shown here come from a woman in her late teens or twenties with type 1 diabetes.

This clone was detected a few times. V usage is TRBV7-2 and J usage is TRBJ2-3; 11 bases are shared with TRBD2. Trimming at V came to 5 bases and at J to 2 bases, leaving 9 bases not matched to a gene. In germline, CDR1 is SGHTA, CDR2 FQGNSA. CDR3 length equals 17 residues. The chain's CDR3 is CASSLVGGLAATDTQYF. CDR3 coding DNA: TGTGCCAGCAGCCTAGTCGGGGGACTAGCGGCCACAGATACGCAGTATTTT. The full variable domain, in which reference TRBV7-2 and TRBJ2-3 provide the parts outside the CDR3, is GAGVSQSPSNKVTEKGKDVELRCDPISGHTALYWYRQSLGQGLEFLIYFQGNSAPDKSGLPSDRFSAERTGGSVSTLTIQRTQQEDSAVYLCASSLVGGLAATDTQYFGPGTRLTVL.

The rearrangement links TRBV9 to TRBJ2-2, with D maybe TRBD2 (5 bases). Trimming took off 3 bases at V and 5 bases at J, with 11 bases between the two ends. The CDR3 spans 14 residues. Germline V CDR1 and CDR2: SGDLS, YYNGEE. The DNA for the CDR3 is TGTGCCAGCAGCGCGCTGAGGGTGACCGGGGAGCTGTTTTTT. Its protein is CASSALRVTGELFF. Drawing the rest from reference TRBV9 and TRBJ2-2, the complete variable domain is DSGVTQTPKHLITATGQRVTLRCSPRSGDLSVYWYQQSLDQGLQFLIQYYNGEERAKGNILERFSAQQFPDLHSELNLSSLELGDSALYFCASSALRVTGELFFGEGSRLTVL.

The chain has TRBV7-2 and TRBJ1-2, with 8 bases matching TRBD1. V lost 3 bases, J lost 3 bases, and 0 bases stayed unmatched. CDR3 length: 13 amino acids. Germline values: CDR1 SGHTA, CDR2 FQGNSA. CDR3 region: CASSLDRDYGYTF. CDR3 in DNA: TGTGCCAGCAGCTTGGACAGGGACTATGGCTACACCTTC.

In this sample, this clone turned up a few times. This chain uses TRBV2 with TRBJ2-5; maybe TRBD1 (7 bases). Germline V gene data show CDR1 as SNHLY and CDR2 as FYNNEI. This CDR3 comprises 14 residues. V shed 4 bases and J shed 1 base, with 10 bases lying between them. CDR3 loop: CASSAQGGQETQYF. DNA of the CDR3: TGTGCCAGCAGTGCTCAGGGGGGCCAAGAGACCCAGTACTTC. Based on the CDR3 plus reference TRBV2 and TRBJ2-5, the full variable domain is EPEVTQTPSHQVTQMGQEVILRCVPISNHLYFYWYRQILGQKVEFLVSFYNNEISEKSEIFDDQFSVERPDGSNFTLKIRSTKLEDSAMYFCASSAQGGQETQYFGPGTRLLVL.

This clone turned up a few times. The chain has TRBV27 and TRBJ1-1; 7 positions agree with TRBD1. The germline CDR1 and CDR2 sequences are MNHEY and SMNVEV (reference sequence). The CDR3 is made up of 14 amino acids. The V segment lost 5 bases and the J segment 7 bases; nucleotides outside the gene matches: 10. In nucleotides, the CDR3 is TGTGCCAGCAGTCGCCTCGACAGGGCGATTGAAGCTTTCTTT. Translated, it gives CASSRLDRAIEAFF.

This sequence joins TRBV4-3 and TRBJ2-2; 7 bases fit TRBD2. V dropped 4 bases and J dropped 0; count of bases not matched to a gene: 2. Germline V gene sequence: CDR1 LGHNA, CDR2 YSLEER. CDR3 length: 15 residues. CDR3 nucleotide sequence: TGCGCCAGCAGCCGACTAGCTTCGAACACCGGGGAGCTGTTTTTT. It codes for CASSRLASNTGELFF.

This clone has just a few counts. The genes are TRBV5-1 and TRBJ2-3; D perhaps matches TRBD2 (5 bases). CDR3 length: 12 residues. V lost 3 bases, J lost 14 bases, and 16 bases lay in between. Germline V lookup: CDR1 SGHRS, CDR2 YFSETQ. CDR3: CASSWSGMGLYF. DNA of the CDR3: TGCGCCAGCAGCTGGTCGGGGATGGGATTGTATTTT. The variable domain in full, with the rest retrieved from reference TRBV5-1 and TRBJ2-3, is KAGVTQTPRYLIKTRGQQVTLSCSPISGHRSVSWYQQTPGQGLQFLFEYFSETQRNKGNFPGRFSGRQFSNSRSEMNVSTLELGDSALYLCASSWSGMGLYFGPGTRLTVL.